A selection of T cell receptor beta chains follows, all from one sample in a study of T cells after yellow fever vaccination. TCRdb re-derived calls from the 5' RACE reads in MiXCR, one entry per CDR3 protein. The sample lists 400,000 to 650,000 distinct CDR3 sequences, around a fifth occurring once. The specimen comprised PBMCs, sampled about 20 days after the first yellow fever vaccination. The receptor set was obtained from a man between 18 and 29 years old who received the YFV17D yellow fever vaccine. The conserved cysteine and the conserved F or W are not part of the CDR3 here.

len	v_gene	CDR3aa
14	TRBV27	ASSSQGARNTGELF
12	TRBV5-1	ASSLGDPADTQY
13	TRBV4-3	ASSQDIRSQETQY
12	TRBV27	ASSWGGRYTEAF
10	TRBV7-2	ASSFTTGEQF
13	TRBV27	ASSRGGPYTGELF
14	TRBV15	ATSRGTGRIADTQY
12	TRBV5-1	ASSSSGPEETQY
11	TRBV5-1	ASSFWTYNEQF
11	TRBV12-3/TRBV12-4	ASSFLQAETQY
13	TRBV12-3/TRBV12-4	ASSSSGEGSDTQY
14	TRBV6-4	ASSLAGSRNTGELF
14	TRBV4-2	ASSQETGTGDSPLH
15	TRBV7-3	ASSSQQGSGLNTEAF
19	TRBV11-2	ASSFPIPWGPPGQGGEKLF
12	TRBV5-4	ASSYGQGTGELF
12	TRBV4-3	ASSRHRGAYEQY
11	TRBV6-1	ASSVGTYVEQY
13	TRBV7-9	ASSDVPYSNQPQH
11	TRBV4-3	ASSIGISYEQY
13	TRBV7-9	ASSLLAGVDNEQF
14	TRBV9	ASGGTGSSYNSPLH
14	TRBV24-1	ATSDRETGRTGELF
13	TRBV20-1	SARGPRGRRNEQF
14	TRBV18	ASSFLGQGTYNEQF
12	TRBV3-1	ASSQAGGVYGYT
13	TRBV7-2	ASRPGFASTDTQY
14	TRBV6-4	ASSEAGGKHTDTQY
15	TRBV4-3	ASSQERTYVRTDTQY
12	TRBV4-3	ASSQERGGYEQY
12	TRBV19	ASSIGRGLVEQF
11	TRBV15	ATSRVGTDTQY
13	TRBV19	ASSYAGAGNQPQH
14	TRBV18	ASSPPTRDVSTEAF
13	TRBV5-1	ASSPPGQGEETQY
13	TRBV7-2	ASSLARGTIYEQY
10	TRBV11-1	ASSLVVNEQY
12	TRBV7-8	ASSLYRGRSTQY
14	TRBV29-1	SVLVEPRKLQETQY
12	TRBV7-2	ASSFGDGNQPQH
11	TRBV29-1	SVVTGAGNTIY
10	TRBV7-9	ASSSQGHEQF
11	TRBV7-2	ASSLESGAGYT
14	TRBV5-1	ASSLARGSDSYEQY
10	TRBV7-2	ASSSYYGELF
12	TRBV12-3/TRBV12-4	ASSPEWGYDGYT
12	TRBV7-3	ASSPDRGRREQF